The TCR beta chain under discussion was sequenced for a study of human thymus T cells. It was healthy Finnish infants having corrective surgery for congenital heart defects who were the donors. Four of the eight donors gave roughly 0.45-1 mL blood during surgery. No fixed cell number was used; all available blood leukocytes supplied DNA. Concerning this clone: Antigen unknown.

Repertoires were generated with immunoSEQ multiplex PCR, while TCRdb's copy carries only in-frame clones and drops some. In the table there are 57,000 or so clones, nearly 95% of which are singletons. The CDR3 contains 13 residues. Germline CDR1 SGHNT, CDR2 YYREEE (reference sequence). The V and J ends lost 0 bases and 3 bases respectively, with 6 bases between them. Findings and caveats of the study: Across thymic and blood repertoires, the usage of V and J genes appeared to be biased.

This receptor was obtained from a boy under two years old with a congenital heart defect but otherwise immunologically healthy. Input material: blood. V is TRBV5-4 and J is TRBJ1-2; D is possibly TRBD1 (6 bases). CDR3 in amino acids: CASSLDRDYGYTF. The CDR3 nucleotides read TGTGCCAGCAGCTTGGACAGGGACTATGGCTACACCTTC. The complete variable domain, with remaining parts taken from reference TRBV5-4 and TRBJ1-2, reads ETGVTQSPTHLIKTRGQQVTLRCSSQSGHNTVSWYQQALGQGPQFIFQYYREEENGRGNFPPRFSGLQFPNYSSELNVNALELDDSALYLCASSLDRDYGYTFGSGTRLTVV.